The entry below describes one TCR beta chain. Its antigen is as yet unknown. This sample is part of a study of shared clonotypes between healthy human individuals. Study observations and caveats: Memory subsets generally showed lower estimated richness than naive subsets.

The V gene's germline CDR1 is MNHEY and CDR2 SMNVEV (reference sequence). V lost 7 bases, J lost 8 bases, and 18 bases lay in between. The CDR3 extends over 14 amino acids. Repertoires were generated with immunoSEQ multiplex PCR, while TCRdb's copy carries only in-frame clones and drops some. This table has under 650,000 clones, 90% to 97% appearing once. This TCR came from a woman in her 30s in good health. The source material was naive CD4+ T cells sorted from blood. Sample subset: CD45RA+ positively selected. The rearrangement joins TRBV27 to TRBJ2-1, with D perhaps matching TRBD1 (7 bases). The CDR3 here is CASTTRGVLYEQFF. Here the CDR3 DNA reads TGTGCCAGCACTACCAGGGGGGTCTTGTATGAGCAGTTCTTC.